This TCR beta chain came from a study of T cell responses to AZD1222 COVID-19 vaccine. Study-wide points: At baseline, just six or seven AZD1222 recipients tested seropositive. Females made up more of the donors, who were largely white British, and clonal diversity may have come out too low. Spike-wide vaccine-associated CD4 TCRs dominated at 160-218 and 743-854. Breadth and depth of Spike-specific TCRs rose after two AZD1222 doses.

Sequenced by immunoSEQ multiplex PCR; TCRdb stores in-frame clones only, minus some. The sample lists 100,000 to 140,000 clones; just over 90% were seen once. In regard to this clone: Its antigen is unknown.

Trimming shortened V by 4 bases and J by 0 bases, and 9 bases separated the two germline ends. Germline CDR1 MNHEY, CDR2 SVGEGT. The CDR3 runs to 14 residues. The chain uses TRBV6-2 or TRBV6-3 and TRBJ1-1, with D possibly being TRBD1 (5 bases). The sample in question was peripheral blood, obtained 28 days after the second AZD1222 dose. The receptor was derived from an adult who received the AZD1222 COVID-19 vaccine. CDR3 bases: TGTGCCAGCAGTTGGGGGGACCTGAACACTGAAGCTTTCTTT. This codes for CASSWGDLNTEAFF.